Listed here are 20 T cell receptor beta chains from one sample, sequenced in a study of blood T cell repertoires in COVID-19. Repertoires were generated with immunoSEQ multiplex PCR, while TCRdb's copy carries only in-frame clones and drops some. The table lists about 180,000 clones, around 83% of them singletons, with roughly 7.5% in the top ten. Sequencing was carried out using peripheral blood. The receptors derive from a woman in her sixties or seventies with COVID-19, enrolled during active disease.

This clone was counted once. The rearrangement uses TRBV11-3 and TRBJ1-1, with no clear D. This CDR3 has 17 residues. Per germline, CDR1 SGHNT and CDR2 YENEEA. The V end was cut by 5 bases, the J end by 4 bases, with 23 bases between. The DNA of the CDR3 is TGTGCCAGCAGCGATCAAAAAGGCCCAGGCGGGCGCACTGAAGCTTTCTTT. This gives the protein CASSDQKGPGGRTEAFF.

This rearrangement joins TRBV19 to TRBJ2-1, with 12 bases fitting TRBD1. Looked up from germline, CDR1 is LNHDA and CDR2 is SQIVND (reference sequence). This CDR3 contains 14 residues. V was pared by 8 bases and J by 13 bases, with 12 bases of the junction left unmatched. In nucleotides, the CDR3 is TGTGCCAGTTTAACTCCGGGACAGGGGGCGGATCAGTTCTTC. It codes for CASLTPGQGADQFF. Together with reference TRBV19 and TRBJ2-1, the CDR3 gives the full variable domain: DGGITQSPKYLFRKEGQNVTLSCEQNLNHDAMYWYRQDPGQGLRLIYYSQIVNDFQKGDIAEGYSVSREKKESFPLTVTSAQKNPTAFYLCASLTPGQGADQFFGPGTRLTVL.

The chain joins TRBV5-1 to TRBJ2-4; the D is unclear. Trimming cost V 4 bases and J 0 bases, with 8 bases left between them. This CDR3 contains 14 residues. The germline gives CDR1 SGHRS, CDR2 YFSETQ. CDR3: CASSPEEAKNIQYF. The DNA of the CDR3 is TGCGCCAGCAGCCCCGAGGAAGCCAAAAACATTCAGTACTTC.

This chain joins TRBV18 and TRBJ2-7, with TRBD1 identical over 9 bases. The germline V gene has CDR1 KGHSH and CDR2 LQKENI. The CDR3 consists of 17 residues. Trimming at V came to 5 bases and at J to 0 bases, leaving 11 bases not matched to a gene. The CDR3 nucleotides are TGTGCCAGCTCATCTGGACAGGGGCGACGTACCTCCTACGAGCAGTACTTC. Amino acids: CASSSGQGRRTSYEQYF.

The J gene is TRBJ1-4, the V gene TRBV18; D call uncertain. The ends were cut back, 4 bases at V and 5 bases at J, with 8 bases in the middle. This CDR3 comprises 13 residues. Germline V CDR1 and CDR2: KGHSH, LQKENI. CDR3 DNA: TGTGCCAGCTCACGGTCGCAGAATGAAAAACTGTTTTTT. Encoded protein: CASSRSQNEKLFF.

V is TRBV5-4 and J is TRBJ2-1, with D unclear. Germline-derived CDR1 and CDR2 are SGHNT and YYREEE (reference sequence). Trimming removed 0 bases from V and 10 bases from J, with 11 bases in between. The CDR3 spans 13 residues. Written as DNA, the CDR3 is TGTGCCAGCAGCTTGGGGAGCTCGGCCGAGCAGTTCTTC. The encoded protein is CASSLGSSAEQFF.

V is TRBV6-2 or TRBV6-3 and J is TRBJ2-2; 7 bases line up with TRBD1. Per the germline V gene, CDR1 is MNHEY and CDR2 is SVGEGT. The ends lost 3 bases at V and 0 bases at J; junction bases unmatched: 1. The CDR3 covers 15 residues. The CDR3 region is CASSYGQANTGELFF. CDR3 in DNA: TGTGCCAGCAGTTATGGACAGGCGAACACCGGGGAGCTGTTTTTT.

V is TRBV18 and J is TRBJ2-3; 11 bases are shared with TRBD2. V lost 5 bases, J lost 3 bases, and 4 bases stayed unmatched. The CDR3 is made up of 15 amino acids. Germline V gene lookup returns CDR1 KGHSH and CDR2 LQKENI. The CDR3 is CASSFTSGSTDTQYF. CDR3 in DNA: TGTGCCAGCTCATTTACTAGCGGGAGTACAGATACGCAGTATTTT.

The rearrangement links TRBV6-6 to TRBJ2-7, with TRBD1 identical over 8 bases. CDR3 size: 15 residues. CDR1 is MNHNY and CDR2 is SVGAGI in the germline V gene (reference sequence). After removal of 5 bases from V and 4 bases from J, the junction contained 10 bases not matched to a gene. CDR3 sequence (DNA): TGTGCCAGCAGTGCTTACAGGGGGGCGGATTACGAGCAGTACTTC. Translating gives CASSAYRGADYEQYF.

The rearrangement uses TRBV7-2 and TRBJ1-5, with D possibly TRBD1 on 5 matching bases. Trimming removed 5 bases at V and 5 bases at J, with 7 bases between. CDR3 size: 12 residues. CDR1 is SGHTA, CDR2 FQGNSA, per germline. The CDR3 DNA reads as TGTGCCAGCAGCCGGGGGGATCAGCCCCAGCATTTT. Translation gives CASSRGDQPQHF.

The chain recombines TRBV18 with TRBJ2-3; the D gene is possibly TRBD1 (6 bases). V lost 2 bases to trimming and J lost 5 bases, with 11 bases between them. The CDR3 covers 14 residues. From germline, CDR1 is KGHSH and CDR2 LQKENI. CDR3 bases: TGTGCCAGCTCACCAACAGGGCAAGGAGATACGCAGTATTTT. Translating gives CASSPTGQGDTQYF.

This rearrangement joins TRBV28 to TRBJ2-3; 8 bases map to TRBD2. V lost 3 bases to trimming and J lost 3 bases; unmatched junction nucleotides: 8. Germline V gene data show CDR1 as MDHEN and CDR2 as SYDVKM. The CDR3 has 16 residues. CDR3 sequence reads: CASSFELAAFTDTQYF. The CDR3 DNA follows: TGTGCCAGCAGTTTTGAACTAGCGGCTTTTACAGATACGCAGTATTTT.

The chain has TRBV28 and TRBJ1-2, with D tentatively TRBD1 (5 bases). The germline CDR1 and CDR2 sequences are MDHEN and SYDVKM. The CDR3 is 14 residues long. Trimming took off 7 bases at V and 8 bases at J, with 20 bases between the two ends. CDR3 nucleotides: TGTGCCAGCACCCCCCCGGGCAGGGCAAGAGGCTACACCTTC. Protein: CASTPPGRARGYTF.

This clone came up a few times. The V call is TRBV29-1, the J call TRBJ2-1, with 15 nucleotides matching TRBD2. This CDR3 has 15 amino acids. The V segment lost 5 bases and the J segment 7 bases; nucleotides outside the gene matches: 6. Germline V gives CDR1 SQVTM, CDR2 ANQGSEA. For the CDR3, the DNA is TGCAGCGTTAACACCGGGACTAGCGGGAGGAATGAGCAGTTCTTC. This gives the protein CSVNTGTSGRNEQFF.

V and J are TRBV15 and TRBJ2-5, with a tentative D call TRBD2 (6 bases). The germline gives CDR1 LNHNV, CDR2 YYDKDF (reference sequence). The CDR3 sequence is 15 residues long. V was cut by 1 base and J by 5 bases, with 14 bases left in between. The CDR3 DNA follows: TGTGCCACCAGCAGAGCCGCGGAGGGATCGGAGACCCAGTACTTC. The encoded protein is CATSRAAEGSETQYF.

This clone was observed a handful of times. The chain links TRBV7-2 to TRBJ1-2; the D gene is possibly TRBD1 (5 bases). Germline-derived CDR1 and CDR2 are SGHTA and FQGNSA. V dropped 4 bases and J dropped 6 bases, with 15 bases sitting between them. The CDR3 runs 14 residues. CDR3 DNA: TGTGCCAGCAGCTCAACCTCCAGGGAAGATGGCTACACCTTC. Protein: CASSSTSREDGYTF.

The V and J genes are TRBV3-1 (or the pseudogene TRBV3-2) and TRBJ2-1, with a possible D match to TRBD1 (6 bases). From germline, CDR1 is LGHDT and CDR2 YNNKEL (reference sequence). CDR3 length equals 13 residues. V shed 0 bases and J shed 11 bases, with 11 bases lying between them. The CDR3 DNA is TGTGCCAGCAGCCAAGATCGCTGGGGGCAGCAGTTCTTC. It specifies CASSQDRWGQQFF.

This chain uses TRBV19 with TRBJ2-1; D possibly corresponds to TRBD2 (6 bases). The CDR3 has 15 amino acids. Germline values: CDR1 LNHDA, CDR2 SQIVND (reference sequence). The V end lost 5 bases, the J end lost 7 bases, and 18 bases lay between the germline ends. The CDR3 coding sequence is TGTGCCAGTAGTTCCTCCGGGACTTCGGTGAATGAGCAGTTCTTC. It yields the protein CASSSSGTSVNEQFF.

The rearrangement uses TRBV9 and TRBJ2-2, with 9 bases aligning to TRBD2. This CDR3 is 16 amino acids long. The germline V gene encodes CDR1 SGDLS and CDR2 YYNGEE. V trimming: 6 bases; J trimming: 5 bases; junction bases outside the gene matches: 11. The CDR3 loop is CASTRGGEGRTGELFF. Written as DNA, the CDR3 is TGTGCCAGCACCCGCGGGGGGGAGGGACGAACCGGGGAGCTGTTTTTT.

This clone was detected once. This rearrangement joins TRBV30 to TRBJ2-1; D gene unclear. This CDR3 is 16 amino acids long. Germline assignment: CDR1 GTSNPN and CDR2 SVGIG (reference sequence). V was pared by 0 bases and J by 6 bases, with 18 bases between. The CDR3 here is CAWSVTTGSPSNEQFF. The CDR3 DNA is TGTGCCTGGAGTGTAACCACCGGTAGCCCGTCCAATGAGCAGTTCTTC.